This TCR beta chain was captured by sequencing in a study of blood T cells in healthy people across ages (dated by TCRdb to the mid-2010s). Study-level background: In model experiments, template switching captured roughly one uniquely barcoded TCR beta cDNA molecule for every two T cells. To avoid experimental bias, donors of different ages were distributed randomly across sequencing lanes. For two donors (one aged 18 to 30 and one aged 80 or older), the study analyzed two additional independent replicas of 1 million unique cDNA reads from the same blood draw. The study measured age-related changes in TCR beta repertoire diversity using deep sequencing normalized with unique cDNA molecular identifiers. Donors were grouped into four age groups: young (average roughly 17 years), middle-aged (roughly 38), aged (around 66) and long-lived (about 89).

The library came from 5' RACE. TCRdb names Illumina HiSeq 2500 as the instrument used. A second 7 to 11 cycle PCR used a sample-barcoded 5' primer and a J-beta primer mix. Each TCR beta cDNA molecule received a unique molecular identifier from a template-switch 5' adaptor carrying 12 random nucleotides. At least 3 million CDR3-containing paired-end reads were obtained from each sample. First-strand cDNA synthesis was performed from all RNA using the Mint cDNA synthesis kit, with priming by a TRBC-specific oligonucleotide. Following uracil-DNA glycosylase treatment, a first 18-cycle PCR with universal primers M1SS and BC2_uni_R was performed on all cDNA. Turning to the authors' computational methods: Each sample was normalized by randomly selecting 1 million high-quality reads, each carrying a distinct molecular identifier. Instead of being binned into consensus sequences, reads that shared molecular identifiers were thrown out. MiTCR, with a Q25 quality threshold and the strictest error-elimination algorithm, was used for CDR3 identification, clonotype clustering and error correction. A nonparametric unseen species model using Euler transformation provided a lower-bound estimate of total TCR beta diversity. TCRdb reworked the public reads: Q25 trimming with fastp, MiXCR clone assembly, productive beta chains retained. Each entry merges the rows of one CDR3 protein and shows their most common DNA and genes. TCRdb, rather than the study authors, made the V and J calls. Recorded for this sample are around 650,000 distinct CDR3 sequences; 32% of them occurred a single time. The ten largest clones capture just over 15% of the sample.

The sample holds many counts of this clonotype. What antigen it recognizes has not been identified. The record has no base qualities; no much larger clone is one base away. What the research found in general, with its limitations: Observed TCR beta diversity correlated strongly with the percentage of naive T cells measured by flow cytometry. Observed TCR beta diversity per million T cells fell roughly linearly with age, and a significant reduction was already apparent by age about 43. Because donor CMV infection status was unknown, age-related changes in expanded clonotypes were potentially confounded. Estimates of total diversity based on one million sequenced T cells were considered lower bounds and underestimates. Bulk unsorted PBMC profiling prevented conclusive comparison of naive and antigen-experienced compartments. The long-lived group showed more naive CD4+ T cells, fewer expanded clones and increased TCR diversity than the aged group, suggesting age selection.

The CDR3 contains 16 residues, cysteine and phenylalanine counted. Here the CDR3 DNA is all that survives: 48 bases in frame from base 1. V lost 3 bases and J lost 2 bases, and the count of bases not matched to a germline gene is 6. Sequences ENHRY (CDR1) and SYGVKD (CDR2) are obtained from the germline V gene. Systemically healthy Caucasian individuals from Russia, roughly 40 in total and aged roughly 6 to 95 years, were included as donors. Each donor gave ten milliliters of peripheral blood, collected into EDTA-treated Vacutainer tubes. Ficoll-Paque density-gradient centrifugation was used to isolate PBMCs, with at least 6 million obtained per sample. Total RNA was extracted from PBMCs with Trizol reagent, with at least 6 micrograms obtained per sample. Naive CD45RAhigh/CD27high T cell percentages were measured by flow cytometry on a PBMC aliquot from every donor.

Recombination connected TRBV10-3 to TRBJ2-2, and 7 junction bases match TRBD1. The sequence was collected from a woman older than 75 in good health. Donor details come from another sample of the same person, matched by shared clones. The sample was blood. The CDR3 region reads CAISDIGTANTGELFF. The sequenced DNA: TGTGCCATCAGTGATATAGGGACAGCTAACACCGGGGAGCTGTTTTTT.